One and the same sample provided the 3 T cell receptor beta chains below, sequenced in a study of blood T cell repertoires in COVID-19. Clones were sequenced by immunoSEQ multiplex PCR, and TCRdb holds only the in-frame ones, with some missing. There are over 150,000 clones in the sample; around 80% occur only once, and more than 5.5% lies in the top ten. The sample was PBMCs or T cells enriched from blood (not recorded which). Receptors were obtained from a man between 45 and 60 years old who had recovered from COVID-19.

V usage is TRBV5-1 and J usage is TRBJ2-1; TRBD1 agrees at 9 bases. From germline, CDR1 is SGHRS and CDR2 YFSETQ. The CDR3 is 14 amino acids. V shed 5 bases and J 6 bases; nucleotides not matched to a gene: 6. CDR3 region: CASREQGAGNEQFF. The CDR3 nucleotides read TGCGCCAGCAGGGAACAGGGGGCCGGCAATGAGCAGTTCTTC.

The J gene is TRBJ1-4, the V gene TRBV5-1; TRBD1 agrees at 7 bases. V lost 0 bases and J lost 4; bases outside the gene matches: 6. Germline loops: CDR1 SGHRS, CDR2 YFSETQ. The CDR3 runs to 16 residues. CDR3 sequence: CASSLEPGQLNEKLFF. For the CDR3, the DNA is TGCGCCAGCAGCTTGGAGCCGGGACAGCTTAATGAAAAACTGTTTTTT.

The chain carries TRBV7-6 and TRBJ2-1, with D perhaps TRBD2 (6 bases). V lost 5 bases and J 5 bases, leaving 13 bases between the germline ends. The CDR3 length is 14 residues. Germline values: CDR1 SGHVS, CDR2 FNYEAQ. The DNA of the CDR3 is TGTGCCAGCAGCATAAGGGGCGGGGACAATGAGCAGTTCTTC. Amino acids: CASSIRGGDNEQFF.